The present entry profiles one T cell receptor beta chain with its context. Its antigen is not known. One end of the junction fails to match germline, which may point to a read error. TCRdb recomputed calls from the RT-PCR reads with MiXCR, one row per CDR3 protein. The sample yields over 400,000 distinct CDR3 sequences, over 10% seen once. This CDR3 spans 16 amino acids. Germline V lookup: CDR1 MNHEY, CDR2 SVGAGI. This record comes from a study of response to subunit inactivated influenza vaccine. Study-level points and caveats: Authors suggested seasonal influenza vaccinations each recruit few new T cells.

The TCR originated in a man over 45 who received an inactivated influenza vaccine. Sequences were derived from PBMCs from blood, sampled about 40 days after vaccination. This chain uses TRBV6-5 with TRBJ2-5; D possibly matches TRBD1 or TRBD2 (5 bases each). CDR3 loop: CASILTASGRQGTQYF. For the CDR3, the DNA is TGTGCCAGCATTTTAACTGCCTCGGGACGACAAGGGACCCAGTACTTC.